The 31 T cell receptor beta chains in this list originate from one sample, sequenced in a study of identical twins (dated by TCRdb to the mid-2010s). Libraries were made using 5' RACE. Data came from an Illumina HiSeq 2000. TCRdb reran the public reads through fastp at Q25 and MiXCR, keeping productive beta chains. For every CDR3 protein sequence, its rows merge into one entry that carries the most common genes and DNA. This sample is represented by around 490,000 distinct CDR3 sequences; around 15% of them were singletons. The ten largest clones represent more than 0.8% of the sample. The same data also contributed to another study, on yellow fever vaccine responses in identical twins.

The sample taken for sequencing was CD4+ T cells sorted from blood. The receptors come from a young woman in good health.

In its sample, this clonotype was seen a few times. This may be a read error, as it is one base from a much larger clone. V usage is TRBV7-7 and J usage is TRBJ2-1; 9 nucleotides agree with TRBD2. Per germline, CDR1 SSHAT and CDR2 FNYEAQ (reference sequence). The CDR3 totals 17 residues. As DNA, the CDR3 is TGTGCTAGCAGCCCCGGGACTAGCCGACACACCTACAATGAGCAGTTCTTC. This encodes CASSPGTSRHTYNEQFF.

J is TRBJ1-5 and V is TRBV27; TRBD1 might be the D (6 bases). The CDR3 loop spans 15 amino acids. Trimming removed 7 bases from V and 7 bases from J, with 20 bases in between. Germline V gene lookup returns CDR1 MNHEY and CDR2 SMNVEV (reference sequence). CDR3 loop: CASTPLGAGGQPQHF. CDR3 coding DNA: TGTGCCAGCACCCCCCTGGGGGCAGGTGGACAGCCCCAGCATTTT.

This clonotype was seen more than once but under ten times. The chain has TRBV12-3 or TRBV12-4 and TRBJ2-5, with TRBD2 identical over 10 bases. The CDR3 length is 15 residues. The trim removed 3 bases at V and 6 bases at J, leaving 7 bases unmatched. In DNA, the CDR3 is TGTGCCAGCAGTTTCCCTAGCGGGAGTAGCAAGACCCAGTACTTC. Translating it yields CASSFPSGSSKTQYF.

This clonotype was recorded a few times. The chain combines TRBV11-2 with TRBJ2-3, with D maybe TRBD1 (5 bases). V was trimmed by 5 bases and J by 3 bases, leaving 12 bases between them. CDR1 and CDR2 from the germline V gene are SGHAT and FQNNGV. The length of the CDR3 is 14 residues. In nucleotides, the CDR3 is TGTGCCAGCAGCGTCAGGGTATCGACAGATACGCAGTATTTT. Translated: CASSVRVSTDTQYF.

V usage is TRBV30 and J usage is TRBJ2-3, with TRBD2 matching over 7 bases. Per germline, CDR1 GTSNPN and CDR2 SVGIG (reference sequence). CDR3 length: 15 amino acids. Unmatched junction bases numbered 9, after V lost 5 bases and J lost 1 base. The CDR3 DNA reads TGTGCCTGGGGGATCACGGGGGGTGGCACAGATACGCAGTATTTT. This gives the protein CAWGITGGGTDTQYF.

At least ten counts were recorded for this clonotype. The rearrangement links TRBV6-2 or TRBV6-3 to TRBJ2-7, with TRBD1 matching over 7 bases. V lost 0 bases, J lost 2 bases, and 10 bases stayed unmatched. The germline CDR1 and CDR2 sequences are MNHEY and SVGEGT. This CDR3 is 17 amino acids long. CDR3 in DNA: TGTGCCAGCAGTTACTCGTCATTCCGGACAGGACCCTACGAGCAGTACTTC. It translates to CASSYSSFRTGPYEQYF.

This clonotype occurred a few times. This chain joins TRBV6-5 and TRBJ2-1; 12 bases align to TRBD2. With 2 bases clipped from V and 3 bases from J, the junction kept 2 bases outside the gene matches. CDR1 and CDR2 from the germline V gene are MNHEY and SVGAGI. The CDR3 sequence is 16 residues long. CDR3 residues: CASSYGLAGLYNEQFF. The CDR3 coding sequence is TGTGCCAGCAGTTACGGACTAGCGGGGCTCTACAATGAGCAGTTCTTC.

The chain links TRBV6-5 to TRBJ1-5; D is possibly TRBD1 (5 bases). The CDR3 runs to 15 residues. V lost 0 bases to trimming and J lost 2 bases, with 8 bases between them. The germline V gene has CDR1 MNHEY and CDR2 SVGAGI. The CDR3 loop reads CASSYSQGGNQPQHF. The DNA of the CDR3 is TGTGCCAGCAGTTACTCCCAAGGGGGCAATCAGCCCCAGCATTTT.

This chain joins TRBV3-1 and TRBJ2-7; 8 bases fit TRBD1. CDR3 length equals 12 residues. Germline V gene sequence: CDR1 LGHDT, CDR2 YNNKEL (reference sequence). J gave up 10 bases and V 4 bases, and 6 bases lay outside the gene matches. CDR3 in amino acids: CASSPGDRLQYF. For the CDR3, the DNA is TGTGCCAGCAGCCCCGGGGACAGGCTACAGTACTTC.

This clonotype was picked up a small number of times. The chain carries TRBV7-6 and TRBJ2-7, with 7 bases lining up with TRBD1. Germline assignment: CDR1 SGHVS and CDR2 FNYEAQ. The CDR3 totals 14 residues. V was clipped by 4 bases and J by 1 base; unmatched bases: 4. The CDR3 DNA is TGTGCCAGCAGCTCCGCGGACAGGTCCTACGAGCAGTACTTC. It encodes CASSSADRSYEQYF.

This clonotype was counted ten times or more. V gene TRBV20-1 combines with J gene TRBJ2-1; D is undetermined. There are 13 residues in the CDR3. In germline, CDR1 is DFQATT, CDR2 SNEGSKA (reference sequence). Trimming took 5 bases from V and 5 from J, leaving 13 bases between them. The CDR3, as DNA: TGCAGTGCTTCTCCACCTCCTGACAATGAGCAGTTCTTC. It encodes CSASPPPDNEQFF.

This chain connects TRBV7-8 to TRBJ2-7, with TRBD2 identical over 14 bases. Germline trimming cut 5 bases from V and 0 bases from J; bases unmatched to any gene: 6. The CDR3 spans 17 residues. CDR1 and CDR2 from the germline V gene are SGHVS and FQNEAQ. The CDR3 DNA sequence: TGTGCCAGCAGCCAGACTAGCGGGAGGGCCGGCTCCTACGAGCAGTACTTC. It encodes CASSQTSGRAGSYEQYF.

This clonotype was seen at least ten times. The chain is built from TRBV29-1 and TRBJ2-7; 7 bases match TRBD1. The V gene end was trimmed by 4 bases and the J gene end by 3 bases; junction bases not matched to a gene: 3. Germline loops: CDR1 SQVTM, CDR2 ANQGSEA. The CDR3 is 12 residues long. The CDR3 sequence is CSVVGQNYEQYF. The CDR3 DNA is TGCAGCGTTGTGGGACAGAACTACGAGCAGTACTTC.

The V and J genes are TRBV28 and TRBJ2-2, with TRBD2 as a possible D gene (5 bases). CDR3 length: 13 residues. Per the germline V gene, CDR1 is MDHEN and CDR2 is SYDVKM. The V end was cut by 6 bases, the J end by 4 bases, with 9 bases between. CDR3 nucleotide sequence: TGTGCCAGCAGAGGAGGTAGCACCGGGGAGCTGTTTTTT. Amino acids: CASRGGSTGELFF. Supplemented by reference TRBV28 and TRBJ2-2, the full variable domain reads DVKVTQSSRYLVKRTGEKVFLECVQDMDHENMFWYRQDPGLGLRLIYFSYDVKMKEKGDIPEGYSVSREKKERFSLILESASTNQTSMYLCASRGGSTGELFFGEGSRLTVL.

The J gene is TRBJ1-3, the V gene TRBV27, with 9 bases fitting TRBD1. This CDR3 is 15 amino acids long. Germline V gene lookup returns CDR1 MNHEY and CDR2 SMNVEV (reference sequence). With 4 bases clipped from V and 0 bases from J, the junction kept 1 base outside the gene matches. The chain's CDR3 is CASSWTGASGNTIYF. The CDR3 nucleotides are TGTGCCAGCAGTTGGACAGGGGCCTCTGGAAACACCATATATTTT.

This clonotype was counted many times. The V and J genes are TRBV28 and TRBJ2-7; 9 bases align to TRBD1. V was pared by 6 bases and J by 4 bases, with 7 bases of the junction left unmatched. CDR3 size: 14 residues. The germline V gene has CDR1 MDHEN and CDR2 SYDVKM. The CDR3 DNA reads as TGTGCCAGCAGCCTGACAGGGGGGCGGTACGAGCAGTACTTC. Translating gives CASSLTGGRYEQYF.

The rearrangement uses TRBV20-1 and TRBJ2-3; D remains unclear. Trimming took off 3 bases at V and 2 bases at J, with 9 bases between the two ends. The CDR3 runs to 13 residues. The germline gives CDR1 DFQATT, CDR2 SNEGSKA (reference sequence). The CDR3 sequence: CSARATPTDTQYF. The CDR3 nucleotides are TGCAGTGCTAGGGCGACTCCCACAGATACGCAGTATTTT.

This clonotype was counted only a few times. CDR3 nucleotide sequence: TGTGCCAGCAGGGCCGGGCCAAGCTCTGGAAACACCATATATTTT. As protein: CASRAGPSSGNTIYF. The rearrangement uses TRBV12-3 or TRBV12-4 and TRBJ1-3; D is unresolved. Trimming removed 6 bases from V and 0 bases from J, with 12 bases in between. This CDR3 is 15 amino acids long.

This clonotype was counted only a few times. The chain couples TRBV11-2 to TRBJ2-7, with 12 bases fitting TRBD2. Trimming at V came to 5 bases and at J to 7 bases, leaving 18 bases not matched to a gene. This CDR3 spans 18 amino acids. The germline CDR1 and CDR2 sequences are SGHAT and FQNNGV. The CDR3 is CASSVMVTGLAGGEEQYF. The CDR3 DNA follows: TGTGCCAGCAGCGTCATGGTCACCGGCCTAGCGGGAGGGGAAGAGCAGTACTTC.

This chain joins TRBV20-1 and TRBJ1-1, with 7 positions matching TRBD1. Germline assignment: CDR1 DFQATT and CDR2 SNEGSKA (reference sequence). The CDR3 totals 15 residues. V dropped 4 bases and J dropped 3; count of bases not matched to a gene: 11. The CDR3 here is CSATKTGRGDTEAFF. The DNA of the CDR3 is TGCAGTGCTACCAAGACAGGGCGGGGGGACACTGAAGCTTTCTTT.

The table lists this clonotype with a few counts. The rearrangement joins TRBV29-1 to TRBJ1-1; 11 bases agree with TRBD1. Germline V gene data show CDR1 as SQVTM and CDR2 as ANQGSEA. Trimming at V came to 4 bases and at J to 5 bases, leaving 9 bases not matched to a gene. The CDR3 is 15 residues long. The DNA of the CDR3 is TGCAGCGTTGTAAGGACAGGGGGCTTTACGACTGAAGCTTTCTTT. Its translation is CSVVRTGGFTTEAFF.

This clonotype was counted only a few times. The genes are TRBV20-1 and TRBJ1-4; 9 bases are shared with TRBD1. CDR1 and CDR2 from the germline V gene are DFQATT and SNEGSKA (reference sequence). The CDR3 loop spans 16 amino acids. With V trimmed by 6 bases and J by 4 bases, 12 bases remained unmatched. Written as DNA, the CDR3 is TGCAGTGCCAGAACCGGGACAGGGAAGCTTAATGAAAAACTGTTTTTT. This encodes CSARTGTGKLNEKLFF.

This clonotype was counted between two and nine times. J is TRBJ2-5 and V is TRBV11-2; D may be TRBD2 (5 bases). The V end lost 1 base, the J end lost 2 bases, and 11 bases lay between the germline ends. This CDR3 is 15 amino acids long. The germline V gene has CDR1 SGHAT and CDR2 FQNNGV. The CDR3 here is CASSLVELAQETQYF. CDR3 sequence (DNA): TGTGCCAGCAGCTTAGTGGAGCTAGCACAAGAGACCCAGTACTTC.

This clonotype was seen more than once but under ten times. The V gene is TRBV7-2, the J gene TRBJ1-1; D not resolved. Trimming left V 4 bases short and J 11 bases short, with 11 bases between. CDR3 length: 11 residues. Per germline, CDR1 SGHTA and CDR2 FQGNSA. This CDR3 reads CASSSPRAAFF. The CDR3 DNA follows: TGTGCCAGCAGCTCACCACGGGCGGCTTTCTTT.

This clonotype has a handful of counts. This chain connects TRBV2 to TRBJ2-1; D is possibly TRBD1 or TRBD2 (5 bases each). This CDR3 has 15 residues. V was cut by 7 bases and J by 6 bases, with 19 bases left in between. CDR1 and CDR2 (germline): SNHLY, FYNNEI. CDR3 region: CASTARWTGGNEQFF. The CDR3, as DNA: TGTGCCAGCACCGCGAGGTGGACTGGGGGCAATGAGCAGTTCTTC.

This chain uses TRBV3-1 with TRBJ2-2, with TRBD2 identical over 8 bases. Germline lookup yields CDR1 LGHDT and CDR2 YNNKEL (reference sequence). CDR3 length equals 18 residues. The J segment lost 0 bases and the V segment lost 4 bases, leaving 10 bases of the junction unmatched. CDR3 bases: TGTGCCAGCAGCCGCCGGACTAGCTCCCCAACGAACACCGGGGAGCTGTTTTTT. Residues: CASSRRTSSPTNTGELFF.

The chain links TRBV6-4 to TRBJ2-3; no reliable D call. The ends were cut back, 6 bases at V and 2 bases at J, with 9 bases in the middle. CDR3 length equals 13 residues. Germline CDR1 is MRHNA and CDR2 is SNTAGT. The CDR3 spells CASRQTVTDTQYF. As DNA, the CDR3 is TGTGCCAGCAGACAGACCGTCACAGATACGCAGTATTTT.

This clonotype showed up just a few times. The J gene is TRBJ1-2, the V gene TRBV5-1; D might be TRBD1 (5 bases). CDR1 is SGHRS, CDR2 YFSETQ, per germline. Trimming pared 4 bases from V and 4 bases from J, leaving 17 bases between. The CDR3 has 15 amino acids. Written as DNA, the CDR3 is TGCGCCAGCAGCCAAAACCAGGGTTCCTCCTATGGCTACACCTTC. Protein: CASSQNQGSSYGYTF.

This sequence joins TRBV2 and TRBJ2-7; D not certain. The CDR3 length is 14 residues. Germline V gives CDR1 SNHLY, CDR2 FYNNEI. V gave up 4 bases and J gave up 5 bases, with 15 bases separating them. The CDR3 DNA reads TGTGCCAGCAGTGGGTCGGGTTTCTGGGACGAGCAGTACTTC. The encoded protein is CASSGSGFWDEQYF.

This clonotype was detected only a few times. The rearrangement joins TRBV20-1 to TRBJ2-7; TRBD2 aligns across 10 bases. J lost 2 bases, V lost 5 bases, and 15 bases had no gene match. This CDR3 region has 17 residues. Germline V gives CDR1 DFQATT, CDR2 SNEGSKA (reference sequence). The CDR3 DNA sequence: TGCAGTGCTGCGGCCTTGCGTAGGACTAGCGGTCCCTACGAGCAGTACTTC. It specifies CSAAALRRTSGPYEQYF.

The chain recombines TRBV5-4 with TRBJ2-4; D call uncertain. Trimming took 1 base from V and 5 from J, leaving 7 bases between them. Germline values: CDR1 SGHNT, CDR2 YYREEE (reference sequence). There are 13 residues in the CDR3. The CDR3 region has the DNA TGTGCCAGCAGCTTGCCCGCCCAAAACATTCAGTACTTC. This codes for CASSLPAQNIQYF.